This T cell receptor beta chain comes out of a study of Tregs in tolerant kidney transplant recipients (dated by TCRdb to between 2018 and 2020). Describing the broader study: TCRbeta sequencing was used in the study to identify donor-specific regulatory T cells before combined kidney and bone marrow transplantation, and the identified cells were then tracked after transplant. On the study overall, not on this receptor specifically: The most biologically relevant and donor-specific TCRbeta repertoire appeared to be identified by expanding Tregs with activated donor B cells. The study was limited by small patient numbers, and the findings need validation in larger populations and under other immunosuppression protocols. Biological reproducibility was not directly assessed, although technical replication error appeared to be minimal. In tolerant patients, the expansion of donor-specific Tregs was greater than global Treg expansion, suggesting that the expansion was antigen-driven rather than nonspecific. PCR primers changed over time for some patients, so nucleotide-level comparison across those patients' samples was not possible.

Genomic DNA was extracted from sorted cells with the QIAGEN DNeasy Blood and Tissue Kit for TCRbeta CDR3 sequencing. High-throughput TCRbeta CDR3 sequencing, including PCR amplification with bias correction and internal controls, was performed commercially through immunoSEQ. Turning to the authors' computational methods: Unique productive TCRbeta sequences were defined by CDR3 nucleotide sequence where primers matched, otherwise by CDR3 amino acid sequence with Vbeta and Jbeta genes. Sorting error was corrected by removing sequences shared between sorted populations at a frequency ratio of 2:1 or less, and the remaining shared sequences were assigned to the higher population. A sequence was defined as donor-reactive if the sequence was expanded at least 5-fold in CFSE-low cells compared with unstimulated cells and had a frequency of at least 0.01% in CFSE-low cells. Jensen-Shannon divergence calculated on the top 100 TCRbeta sequences ranked by frequency was used to measure repertoire divergence. For any sample with multiple sequencing runs, sorting error was corrected in each run separately before the runs were pooled. Not all clones reach the TCRdb copy of this immuneACCESS table, which keeps in-frame sequences only. Checked studies attribute under half of the gap to unresolved V genes and leave the rest unexplained. From that table come the V and J calls and clone size; the DNA was used to work out D and trimming. The data table for this sample lists about 5,300 clones. In total, the top ten clones hold 6.7% of the sample.

The transplants used related donors along with nonmyeloablative bone marrow transplantation, and in the human trials mixed chimerism was transient. Thawed PBMCs were FACS-sorted into unstimulated Tregs (CD4+CD25+CD127-), CD4+ non-Tregs (CD4+CD25-), CD4 cells and CD8 cells. The patients were a few recipients of combined kidney and bone marrow transplants from the ITN036ST trial, and samples were available only from these trial subjects. Healthy control blood was processed to PBMCs with a Ficoll density gradient and then cryopreserved, whereas patient PBMCs were collected both before and after transplant. On this clone: No cognate antigen has been identified for it.

The receptor's source is a human patient who received a combined kidney and bone marrow transplant. Some T cells may have been brought in with the graft after a transplant. The sequencing here drew on CD4+ T cells from blood (PBMCs), taken 14 to 15 months after the transplant.

CDR3 protein: CASSRVETQYF. The CDR3 bases that were read are TGTGCCAGCAGTCGGGTTGAGACC. This chain joins TRBV6-2 or TRBV6-3 to TRBJ2-5, with the D gene uncertain. The read finishes 3 residues shy of the CDR3 end, and the germline J gene is used to complete it. CDR1 MNHEY and CDR2 SVGEGT were looked up in the germline V gene. Cut back by 5 bases and 5 bases, the V and J ends lie 6 bases apart. There are 11 amino acids in the CDR3, from cysteine to phenylalanine inclusive. The 24 bases shown cover part of the CDR3, and their frame starts at base 1.